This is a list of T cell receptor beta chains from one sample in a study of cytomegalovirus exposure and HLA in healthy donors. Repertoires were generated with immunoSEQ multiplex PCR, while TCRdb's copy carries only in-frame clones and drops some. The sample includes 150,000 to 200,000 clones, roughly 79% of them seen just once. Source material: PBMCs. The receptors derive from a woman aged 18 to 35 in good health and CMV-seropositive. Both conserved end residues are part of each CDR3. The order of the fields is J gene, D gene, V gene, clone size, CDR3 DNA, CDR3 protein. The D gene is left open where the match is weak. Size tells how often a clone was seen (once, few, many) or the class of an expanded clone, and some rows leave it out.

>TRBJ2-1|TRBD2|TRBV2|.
TGTGCCAGCAGTGGGCGGGGGGCCTACAATGAGCAGTTCTTC
CASSGRGAYNEQFF
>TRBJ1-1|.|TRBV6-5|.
TGTGCCACGGGGGGGGCGAACACTGAAGCTTTCTTT
CATGGANTEAFF
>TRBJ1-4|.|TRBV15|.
TGTGCCACCAGCAGAGATGGTGAGGGGGTGGTAAAACTGTTTTTT
CATSRDGEGVVKLFF
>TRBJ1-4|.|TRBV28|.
TGTGCCAGCAGTTTTGAGTTTAGGAGTGAAAAACTGTTTTTT
CASSFEFRSEKLFF
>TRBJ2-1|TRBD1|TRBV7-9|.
TGTGCCAGCAGCTTCCGGGACAGGGGTACCTACAATGAGCAGTTCTTC
CASSFRDRGTYNEQFF
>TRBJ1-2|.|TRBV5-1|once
TGCGCCAGCTCCGCGGGCCTTAACTATGGCTACACCTTC
CASSAGLNYGYTF
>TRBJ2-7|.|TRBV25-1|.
TGTGCCAGCACCCAGACCGGGTTTGGTTACTACGAGCAGTACTTC
CASTQTGFGYYEQYF
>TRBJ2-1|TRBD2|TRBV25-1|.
TGTGCCAGCAGTGAGATGTTTGGGACTAGCGGGGAGGAGGAGCAGTTCTTC
CASSEMFGTSGEEEQFF
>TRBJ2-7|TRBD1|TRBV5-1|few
TGCGCCAGCAGCCCGACAGGGGGCCTTTTTTACGAGCAGTACTTC
CASSPTGGLFYEQYF
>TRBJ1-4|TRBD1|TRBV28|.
TGTGCCAGCAGTTTACCCCAGGGGGCGAACAATGAAAAACTGTTTTTT
CASSLPQGANNEKLFF
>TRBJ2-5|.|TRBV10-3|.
TGTGCCATCAGACTCCCAGGGGAAGAGACCCAGTACTTC
CAIRLPGEETQYF
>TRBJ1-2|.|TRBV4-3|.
TGCGCCAGCAGAGGGGGGGTGGACTATGGCTACACCTTC
CASRGGVDYGYTF
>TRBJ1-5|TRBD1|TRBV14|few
TGTGCCAGCAGCTCCGGGACAGGGGGCAATCAGCCCCAGCATTTT
CASSSGTGGNQPQHF
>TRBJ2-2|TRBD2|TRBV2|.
TGTGCCAGCAGTAACGGACTAGCGGGGGCCACGAACACCGGGGAGCTGTTTTTT
CASSNGLAGATNTGELFF
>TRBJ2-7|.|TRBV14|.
TGTGCCAGCAGCCAAAGGGGTTCAGGGGTGGTGCAGTACTTC
CASSQRGSGVVQYF
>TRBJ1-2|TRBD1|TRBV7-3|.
TGTGCCAGCAGCTTCGGACAGGGGGGTAACTATGGCTACACCTTC
CASSFGQGGNYGYTF
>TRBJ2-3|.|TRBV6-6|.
TGTGCCAGCAGTAACTCGGAGCAGGATACGCAGTATTTT
CASSNSEQDTQYF
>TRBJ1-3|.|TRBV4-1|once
TGCGCCAGCAGCCAAAGCCCATTCGCCTCTGGAAACACCATATATTTT
CASSQSPFASGNTIYF
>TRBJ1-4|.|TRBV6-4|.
TGTGCCGGCCAACCCCCCCATGAAAAACTGTTTTTT
CAGQPPHEKLFF
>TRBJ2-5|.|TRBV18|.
TGTGCCAGCTCAGCCTCCAGCGCCCAGTACTTC
CASSASSAQYF
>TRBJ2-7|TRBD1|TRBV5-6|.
TGTGCCAGCAGCTCGCCGGCAGGCCCGGGACAGGGTTCGTACGAGCAGTACTTC
CASSSPAGPGQGSYEQYF
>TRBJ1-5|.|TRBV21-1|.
TGTGCCAGCAGCAAAGTTATGCATACAGGCACTTTCGAGCCCCAGCATTTT
CASSKVMHTGTFEPQHF
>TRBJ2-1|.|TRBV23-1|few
TGCGCCAGCAGTCAATCTGTAGAGTACAATGAGCAGTTCTTC
CASSQSVEYNEQFF
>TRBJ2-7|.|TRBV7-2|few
TGTGCCAGCAGCTTAGGAGGGAATATACAGTACTTC
CASSLGGNIQYF
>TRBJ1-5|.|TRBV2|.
TGTGCCAGCAGTGATACCGGGGGTAATCAGCCCCAGCATTTT
CASSDTGGNQPQHF
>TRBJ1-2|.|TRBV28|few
TGTGCCAGCAGTACCTACAGGCATGGCTACACCTTC
CASSTYRHGYTF
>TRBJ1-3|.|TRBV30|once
TGTGCCTGGAGTGATGGAGGGGCCTTCGGAAACACCATATATTTT
CAWSDGGAFGNTIYF
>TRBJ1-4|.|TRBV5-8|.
TGTGCCAGCAGCCTGGGAGTAGCAACTAATGAAAAACTGTTTTTT
CASSLGVATNEKLFF
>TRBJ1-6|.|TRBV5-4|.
TGTGCCAGCAGCTTTTTAGCGGACAATTCACCCCTCCACTTT
CASSFLADNSPLHF
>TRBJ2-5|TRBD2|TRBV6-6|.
TGTGCCAGCAGCCTTTGGGGGGCGGGGGGCCAAGAGACCCAGTACTTC
CASSLWGAGGQETQYF
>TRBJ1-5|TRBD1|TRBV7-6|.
TGTGCCAGCAGCTTAGGGAACAGGGGAAGCCAGCCCCAGCATTTT
CASSLGNRGSQPQHF
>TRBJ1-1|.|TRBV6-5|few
TGTGCCAGCGGGGGGGGATGGGGCACTGAAGCTTTCTTT
CASGGGWGTEAFF
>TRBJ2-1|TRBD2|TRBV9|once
TGTGCCAGCAGCAAAACTACTAGCGGGGGGGCCTCTGAGCAGTTCTTC
CASSKTTSGGASEQFF
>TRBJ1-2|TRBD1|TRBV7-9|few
TGTGCCAGCAGCTTAGGGACCGGGACAGCCTCCCTATACTATGGCTACACCTTC
CASSLGTGTASLYYGYTF
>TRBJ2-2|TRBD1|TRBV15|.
TGTGCCACCTCTCTGGACAGGGTGGCCGGGGAGCTGTTTTTT
CATSLDRVAGELFF
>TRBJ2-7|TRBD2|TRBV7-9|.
TGTGCCAGCAGCCCGGTGACTAGCGGGGGGGCAGGCTACGAGCAGTACTTC
CASSPVTSGGAGYEQYF
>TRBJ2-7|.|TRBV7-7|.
TGTGCCAGCAGCCTCGGCCCAGGTGATACCTACGAGCAGTACTTC
CASSLGPGDTYEQYF
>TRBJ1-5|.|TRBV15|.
TGTGCCACCAGCAGAGATGCGGGCGGCAATCAGCCCCAGCATTTT
CATSRDAGGNQPQHF
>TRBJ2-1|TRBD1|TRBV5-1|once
TGCGCCAGCAGCGCGGACAGGGAGCGGAATGAGCAGTTCTTC
CASSADRERNEQFF
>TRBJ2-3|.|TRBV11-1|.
TGTGCCAGCACCCGACGACAGCCTTCGGATACGCAGTATTTT
CASTRRQPSDTQYF
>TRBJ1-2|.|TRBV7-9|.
TGTGCCAGCAGTTCTGACAGGAAGAACTATGGCTACACCTTC
CASSSDRKNYGYTF
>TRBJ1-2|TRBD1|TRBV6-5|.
TGTGCCAGCAGTTACCATAGCGGACAGGGCAACTATGGCTACACCTTC
CASSYHSGQGNYGYTF
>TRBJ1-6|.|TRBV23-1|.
TGCGCCAGCAGTCAGAGGGGAGGGTTCAATTCACCCCTCCACTTT
CASSQRGGFNSPLHF
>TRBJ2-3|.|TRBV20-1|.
TGCAGTGCCCTCCGAGATACGCAGTATTTT
CSALRDTQYF
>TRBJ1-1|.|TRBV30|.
TGTGCCTGGAGTCGGGCAGGGGTAACTGAAGCTTTCTTT
CAWSRAGVTEAFF
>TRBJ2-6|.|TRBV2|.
TGTGCCAGCAGTGAAAGTGGGCGAGGGGCCAACGTCCTGACTTTC
CASSESGRGANVLTF
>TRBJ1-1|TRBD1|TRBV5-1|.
TGCGCCAGCTACAACGCGGACAGGGGATCGACTGAAGCTTTCTTT
CASYNADRGSTEAFF
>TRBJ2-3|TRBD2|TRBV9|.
TGTGCCAGCAGCGTAGGGAAGCGGGGGGGCGAAGATACGCAGTATTTT
CASSVGKRGGEDTQYF
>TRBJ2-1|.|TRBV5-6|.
TGTGCCAGCAGCTCCCTTAGCGGCTCCTACAATGAGCAGTTCTTC
CASSSLSGSYNEQFF
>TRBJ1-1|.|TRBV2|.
TGTGCCAGCATCATCCCCGGGGGGGGGTTCGAGGCTTTCTTT
CASIIPGGGFEAFF